Presented here are 26 T cell receptor beta chains from one specimen sequenced in a study of CD8 T cells in Susac syndrome. After extraction with the RNeasy kit, 0.5 to 1 ug of the RNA was reverse transcribed using random hexamers. TCRdb reprocessed the immunoSEQ multiplex PCR reads with MiXCR, giving one entry per CDR3 protein. The data show 100,000 to 150,000 distinct CDR3 sequences, roughly 96% seen once. The sample comprised CD4+ T cells from PBMCs. These receptors all come from a human donor in good health.

The J gene is TRBJ2-7, the V gene TRBV7-2; no clear D gene. The germline V and J ends were trimmed by 1 base and 0 bases, with 7 bases remaining between them. This CDR3 is 14 amino acids long. Germline CDR1 SGHTA, CDR2 FQGNSA. In DNA, the CDR3 is TGTGCCAGCAGCTTAGGTCTCGACTCCTACGAGCAGTACTTC. Translation gives CASSLGLDSYEQYF.

The CDR3 nucleotides are TGTGCCAGCAGTTTTGCGGGGGGCAGGAGAAAGACCCAGTACTTC. Translation gives CASSFAGGRRKTQYF. The chain combines TRBV28 with TRBJ2-5; TRBD2 aligns across 8 bases. The germline CDR1 and CDR2 sequences are MDHEN and SYDVKM. This CDR3 contains 15 residues. After removal of 3 bases from V and 6 bases from J, the junction contained 9 bases not matched to a gene.

The rearrangement links TRBV23-1 to TRBJ1-5; D remains ambiguous. TRBV23-1 is identified as an open reading frame with a role that is uncertain. This CDR3 is built from 14 residues. Trimming shortened V by 1 base and J by 4 bases, and 8 bases separated the two germline ends. The CDR3 spells CASSQWTPNQPQHF. In DNA form, the CDR3 reads TGCGCCAGCAGTCAATGGACCCCTAATCAGCCCCAGCATTTT.

This clonotype was seen just once. The CDR3 here is CASSHGQGETQYF. CDR3 DNA: TGTGCCAGCAGCCACGGACAGGGAGAGACCCAGTACTTC. V is TRBV6-4 and J is TRBJ2-5; 8 bases are shared with TRBD1. With V trimmed by 6 bases and J by 4 bases, 4 bases remained unmatched. Germline V gives CDR1 MRHNA, CDR2 SNTAGT. The CDR3 loop spans 13 amino acids.

The V call is TRBV29-1, the J call TRBJ1-2, with D hard to call. Germline V lookup: CDR1 SQVTM, CDR2 ANQGSEA. V was trimmed by 5 bases and J by 0 bases, leaving 4 bases between them. The CDR3 extends over 11 amino acids. The CDR3 DNA reads as TGCAGCGTTCCGGCTAACTATGGCTACACCTTC. It specifies CSVPANYGYTF.

V and J are TRBV7-2 and TRBJ1-2; the match to TRBD1 covers 7 bases. Germline lookup yields CDR1 SGHTA and CDR2 FQGNSA. J was trimmed by 5 bases and V by 8 bases; bases with no gene match: 8. CDR3 size: 13 residues. This chain's CDR3 is CASRTGADYGYTF. CDR3 nucleotides: TGTGCCAGCCGAACAGGGGCTGATTATGGCTACACCTTC.

The chain combines TRBV28 with TRBJ2-7, with 9 positions matching TRBD2. The ends lost 8 bases at V and 3 bases at J; junction bases unmatched: 5. This CDR3 comprises 13 residues. Germline-derived CDR1 and CDR2 are MDHEN and SYDVKM. CDR3 amino acids: CASGTSPSYEQYF. In DNA, the CDR3 is TGTGCCAGCGGGACTAGCCCTAGCTACGAGCAGTACTTC.

V usage is TRBV18 and J usage is TRBJ2-1; tentatively, D is TRBD1 (6 bases). CDR1 and CDR2 (germline): KGHSH, LQKENI. This CDR3 comprises 12 residues. Trimming cost V 5 bases and J 9 bases, with 11 bases left between them. The CDR3 sequence: CASSSTGLEQFF. CDR3 DNA sequence: TGTGCCAGCTCATCCACAGGGCTTGAGCAGTTCTTC.

V and J are TRBV29-1 and TRBJ2-7; D gene ambiguous. Germline V lookup: CDR1 SQVTM, CDR2 ANQGSEA. CDR3 length: 11 amino acids. Between the trimmed V and J ends, which lost 7 bases and 2 bases, there was a span of 9 bases. The CDR3 DNA sequence: TGCAGCGCCTATCCGGCCTACGAGCAGTACTTC. Residues: CSAYPAYEQYF.

The chain carries TRBV7-9 and TRBJ2-1; D remains ambiguous. The CDR3 runs to 14 residues. The V end was cut by 1 base, the J end by 3 bases, with 7 bases between. Germline CDR1 and CDR2: SEHNR and FQNEAQ (reference sequence). The DNA of the CDR3 is TGTGCCAGCAGCTTAGGCAGTTTCTACAATGAGCAGTTCTTC. Translation gives CASSLGSFYNEQFF.

The rearrangement joins TRBV29-1 to TRBJ2-5; D is tentatively TRBD1 or TRBD2 (6 bases each). The V and J ends lost 4 bases and 4 bases respectively, with 13 bases between them. The CDR3 contains 13 residues. Looked up from germline, CDR1 is SQVTM and CDR2 is ANQGSEA. This CDR3 reads CSVGGAGLETQYF. CDR3 coding DNA: TGCAGCGTTGGGGGGGCGGGATTAGAGACCCAGTACTTC.

The chain uses TRBV7-9 and TRBJ2-3; the D is unclear. The CDR3 is made up of 14 amino acids. The germline gives CDR1 SEHNR, CDR2 FQNEAQ (reference sequence). Trimming took off 2 bases at V and 0 bases at J, with 6 bases between the two ends. CDR3 sequence (DNA): TGTGCCAGCAGCTTACAGTATAGCACAGATACGCAGTATTTT. Its protein product is CASSLQYSTDTQYF.

V is TRBV3-1 and J is TRBJ2-2; D not certain. This CDR3 is built from 15 residues. Germline lookup yields CDR1 LGHDT and CDR2 YNNKEL (reference sequence). V dropped 1 base and J dropped 0 bases, with 6 bases sitting between them. The CDR3 nucleotides are TGTGCCAGCAGCCAAGGCAGATCGAACACCGGGGAGCTGTTTTTT. It is translated as CASSQGRSNTGELFF.

The chain links TRBV28 to TRBJ2-3, with D perhaps matching TRBD1 or TRBD2 (5 bases each). Per the germline V gene, CDR1 is MDHEN and CDR2 is SYDVKM. V shed 5 bases and J shed 3 bases, with 24 bases lying between them. This CDR3 comprises 18 residues. This CDR3 reads CASSHYPRDVRRTDTQYF. The CDR3, as DNA: TGTGCCAGCAGTCACTATCCTCGGGACGTCAGACGGACAGATACGCAGTATTTT.

This clonotype was observed a single time. This chain links TRBV29-1 with TRBJ2-1; D not certain. The CDR3 extends over 12 amino acids. The germline gives CDR1 SQVTM, CDR2 ANQGSEA. V was pared by 5 bases and J by 5 bases, with 10 bases between. CDR3 coding DNA: TGCAGCGTTTCTCAAGTCAACAATGAGCAGTTCTTC. This codes for CSVSQVNNEQFF.

The rearrangement uses TRBV2 and TRBJ1-5; D is perhaps TRBD1 (6 bases). The CDR3 spans 18 residues. V lost 4 bases, J lost 4 bases, and 23 bases lay in between. CDR1 is SNHLY and CDR2 is FYNNEI in the germline V gene. The CDR3 spells CASSGALIRGARNQPQHF. For the CDR3, the DNA is TGTGCCAGCAGTGGGGCCTTAATTCGGGGGGCTCGGAATCAGCCCCAGCATTTT.

This chain's CDR3 is CASSPNTGGTGANVLTF. CDR3 sequence (DNA): TGTGCCAGCAGTCCGAACACAGGGGGGACTGGGGCCAACGTCCTGACTTTC. The chain uses TRBV12-3 or TRBV12-4 and TRBJ2-6; 8 nucleotides align to TRBD1. V shed 5 bases, J shed 2 bases, and the junction held 8 bases outside the gene matches. The CDR3 loop spans 17 amino acids.

This clonotype was seen only once. The CDR3 coding sequence is TGTGCCAGCACTGCCTCATACGAGCAGTACTTC. Encoded protein: CASTASYEQYF. The chain is built from TRBV7-9 and TRBJ2-7; D is uncertain. The CDR3 is 11 amino acids. Looked up from germline, CDR1 is SEHNR and CDR2 is FQNEAQ (reference sequence). The V and J ends lost 7 bases and 4 bases respectively, with 8 bases between them.

This chain connects TRBV29-1 to TRBJ2-2; 7 bases map to TRBD1. The CDR3 extends over 11 amino acids. Losses at the gene ends were 8 bases for V and 7 bases for J; bases not matched to a gene: 4. The germline V gene has CDR1 SQVTM and CDR2 ANQGSEA. CDR3 nucleotides: TGCAGCACTAGGGACAGCGGGGAGCTGTTTTTT. Amino acids: CSTRDSGELFF.

This chain uses TRBV2 with TRBJ2-1; 7 positions match TRBD2. Germline values: CDR1 SNHLY, CDR2 FYNNEI. Trimming took 5 bases from V and 3 from J; bases not matched to a gene: 4. The CDR3 sequence is 14 residues long. The DNA for the CDR3 is TGTGCCAGCAGTCTAGCGGTAAGCTACAATGAGCAGTTCTTC. Translated: CASSLAVSYNEQFF.

This clonotype was observed once. The V call is TRBV20-1, the J call TRBJ2-1; D is undetermined. This CDR3 has 12 residues. The germline V gene has CDR1 DFQATT and CDR2 SNEGSKA (reference sequence). Trimming took off 3 bases at V and 7 bases at J, with 10 bases between the two ends. In nucleotides, the CDR3 is TGCAGTGCTAGCGGCCCCGGGAATGAGCAGTTCTTC. Translating it yields CSASGPGNEQFF.

The CDR3 protein is CAIAGQANTEAFF. CDR3 bases: TGTGCCATCGCAGGGCAGGCGAACACTGAAGCTTTCTTT. V usage is TRBV28 and J usage is TRBJ1-1; perhaps TRBD1 as D (5 bases). The CDR3 loop spans 13 amino acids. Trimming took off 10 bases at V and 1 base at J, with 13 bases between the two ends. In germline, CDR1 is MDHEN, CDR2 SYDVKM.

The rearrangement joins TRBV5-1 to TRBJ2-7, with D hard to call. Between the trimmed V and J ends, which lost 0 bases and 2 bases, there was a span of 6 bases. CDR3 length: 13 amino acids. Germline loops: CDR1 SGHRS, CDR2 YFSETQ. CDR3: CASSLEGTYEQYF. CDR3 coding DNA: TGCGCCAGCAGCTTGGAAGGGACCTACGAGCAGTACTTC.

V is TRBV7-9 and J is TRBJ1-5; D may be TRBD1 (5 bases). The CDR3 runs to 16 residues. The V gene's germline CDR1 is SEHNR and CDR2 FQNEAQ (reference sequence). The ends were cut back, 1 base at V and 4 bases at J, with 14 bases in the middle. CDR3 coding DNA: TGTGCCAGCAGCTTAGATGGGACGGCCAGGAATCAGCCCCAGCATTTT. Translation: CASSLDGTARNQPQHF.

The chain uses TRBV18 and TRBJ1-2; D is perhaps TRBD1 (5 bases). With 5 bases removed from V and 0 bases from J, the gap between germline ends came to 10 bases. CDR3 size: 14 residues. The germline V gene has CDR1 KGHSH and CDR2 LQKENI. In nucleotides, the CDR3 is TGTGCCAGCTCATCAGACAGAGCTAACTATGGCTACACCTTC. It codes for CASSSDRANYGYTF.

In its sample, this clonotype was seen once. The V call is TRBV29-1, the J call TRBJ2-5; TRBD2 matches 11 bases. V was clipped by 6 bases and J by 1 base; unmatched bases: 13. The CDR3 consists of 17 residues. Germline V gene sequence: CDR1 SQVTM, CDR2 ANQGSEA. DNA of the CDR3: TGCAGCGTACCTCCGGGACTAGCGGCCCCATCCCAAGAGACCCAGTACTTC. It codes for CSVPPGLAAPSQETQYF.